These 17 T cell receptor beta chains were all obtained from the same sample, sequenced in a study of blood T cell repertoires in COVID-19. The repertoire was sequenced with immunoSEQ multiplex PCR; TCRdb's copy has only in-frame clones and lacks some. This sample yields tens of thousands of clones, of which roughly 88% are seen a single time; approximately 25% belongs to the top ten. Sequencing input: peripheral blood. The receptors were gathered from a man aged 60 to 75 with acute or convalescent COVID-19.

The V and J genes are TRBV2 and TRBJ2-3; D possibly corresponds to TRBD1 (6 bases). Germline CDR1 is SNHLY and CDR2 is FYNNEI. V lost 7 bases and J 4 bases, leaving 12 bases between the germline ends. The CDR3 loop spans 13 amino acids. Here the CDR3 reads CASTTGIPDTQYF. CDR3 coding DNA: TGTGCCAGCACCACAGGGATTCCAGATACGCAGTATTTT.

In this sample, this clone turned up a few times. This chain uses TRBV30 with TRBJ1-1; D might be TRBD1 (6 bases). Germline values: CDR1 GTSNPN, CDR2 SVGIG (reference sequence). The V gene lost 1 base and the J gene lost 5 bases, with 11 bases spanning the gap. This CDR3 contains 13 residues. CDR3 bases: TGTGCCTGGAGTGCAACAGGGAGAACTGAAGCTTTCTTT. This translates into CAWSATGRTEAFF.

The CDR3 is CASSLTGKHHSPLHF. For the CDR3, the DNA is TGTGCCAGCAGTTTGACAGGAAAGCATCATTCACCCCTCCACTTT. This chain joins TRBV27 and TRBJ1-6, with TRBD1 as a possible D gene (6 bases). Per the germline V gene, CDR1 is MNHEY and CDR2 is SMNVEV (reference sequence). The CDR3 covers 15 residues. Trimming took off 3 bases at V and 8 bases at J, with 14 bases between the two ends.

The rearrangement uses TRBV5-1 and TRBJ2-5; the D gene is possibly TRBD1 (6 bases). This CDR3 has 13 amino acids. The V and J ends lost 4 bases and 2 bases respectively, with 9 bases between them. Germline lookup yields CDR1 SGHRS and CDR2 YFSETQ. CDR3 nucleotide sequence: TGCGCCAGCAGCCCCGGGACACAAGAGACCCAGTACTTC. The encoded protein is CASSPGTQETQYF.

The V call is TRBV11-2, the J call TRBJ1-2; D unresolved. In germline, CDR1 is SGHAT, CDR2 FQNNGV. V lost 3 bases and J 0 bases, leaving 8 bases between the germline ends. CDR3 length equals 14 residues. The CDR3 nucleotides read TGTGCCAGCAGCTTGCTGGGAGCTAACTATGGCTACACCTTC. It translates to CASSLLGANYGYTF.

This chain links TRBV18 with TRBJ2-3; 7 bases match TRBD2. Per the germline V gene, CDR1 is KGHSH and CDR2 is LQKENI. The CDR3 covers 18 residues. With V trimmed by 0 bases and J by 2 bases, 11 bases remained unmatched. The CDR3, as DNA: TGTGCCAGCTCACCACCTCGAACTCTAGCGGAGTCCACAGATACGCAGTATTTT. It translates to CASSPPRTLAESTDTQYF.

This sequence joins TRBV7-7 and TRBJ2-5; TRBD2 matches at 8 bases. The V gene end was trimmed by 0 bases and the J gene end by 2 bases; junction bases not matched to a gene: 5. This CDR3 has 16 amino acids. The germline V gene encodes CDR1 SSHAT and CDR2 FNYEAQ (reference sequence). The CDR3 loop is CASSLARAGGQETQYF. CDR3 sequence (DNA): TGTGCCAGCAGCTTAGCGCGCGCGGGGGGACAAGAGACCCAGTACTTC.

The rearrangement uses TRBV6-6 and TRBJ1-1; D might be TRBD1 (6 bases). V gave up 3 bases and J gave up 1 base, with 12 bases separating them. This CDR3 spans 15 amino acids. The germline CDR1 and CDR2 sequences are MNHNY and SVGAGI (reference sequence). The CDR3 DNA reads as TGTGCCAGCAGTTATTCGGGACATACGAACACTGAAGCTTTCTTT. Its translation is CASSYSGHTNTEAFF.

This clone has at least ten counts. The CDR3 loop is CASSSGNRGYTF. CDR3 nucleotide sequence: TGTGCCAGCAGTTCGGGTAACCGGGGCTACACCTTC. The V and J genes are TRBV6-5 and TRBJ1-2, with unresolved D. Germline lookup yields CDR1 MNHEY and CDR2 SVGAGI. V was pared by 4 bases and J by 8 bases, with 11 bases between. The CDR3 consists of 12 residues.

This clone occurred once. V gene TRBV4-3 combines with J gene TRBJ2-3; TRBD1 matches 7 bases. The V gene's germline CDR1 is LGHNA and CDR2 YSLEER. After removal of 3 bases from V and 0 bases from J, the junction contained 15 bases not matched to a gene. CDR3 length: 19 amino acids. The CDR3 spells CASSQDHWTGPTSTDTQYF. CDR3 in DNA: TGCGCCAGCAGCCAGGATCATTGGACAGGACCTACTAGCACAGATACGCAGTATTTT.

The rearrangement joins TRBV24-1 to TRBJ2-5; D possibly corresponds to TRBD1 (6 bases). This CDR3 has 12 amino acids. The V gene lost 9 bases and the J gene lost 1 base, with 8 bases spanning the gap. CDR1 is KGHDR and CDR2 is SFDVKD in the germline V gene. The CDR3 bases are TGTGCCACCCAGGACAGCCAAGAGACCCAGTACTTC. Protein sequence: CATQDSQETQYF.

The CDR3 DNA sequence: TGTGCCAGCAGCTTTGCGGCAGGGTCTGGAAACACCATATATTTT. As protein: CASSFAAGSGNTIYF. The chain carries TRBV7-9 and TRBJ1-3; D perhaps matches TRBD1 (5 bases). CDR1 and CDR2 (germline): SEHNR, FQNEAQ (reference sequence). The CDR3 sequence is 15 residues long. Between the trimmed V and J ends, which lost 3 bases and 1 base, there was a span of 10 bases.

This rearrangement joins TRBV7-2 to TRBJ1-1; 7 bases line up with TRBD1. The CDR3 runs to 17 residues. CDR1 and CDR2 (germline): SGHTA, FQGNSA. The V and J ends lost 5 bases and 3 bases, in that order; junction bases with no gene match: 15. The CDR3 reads CASSPGPETDRYTEAFF. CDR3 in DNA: TGTGCCAGCAGCCCGGGCCCCGAAACGGACAGGTACACTGAAGCTTTCTTT.

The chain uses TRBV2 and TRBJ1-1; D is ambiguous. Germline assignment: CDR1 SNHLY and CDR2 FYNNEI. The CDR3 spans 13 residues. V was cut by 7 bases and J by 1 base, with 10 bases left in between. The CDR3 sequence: CASKAEPNTEAFF. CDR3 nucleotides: TGTGCCAGCAAAGCGGAACCGAACACTGAAGCTTTCTTT.

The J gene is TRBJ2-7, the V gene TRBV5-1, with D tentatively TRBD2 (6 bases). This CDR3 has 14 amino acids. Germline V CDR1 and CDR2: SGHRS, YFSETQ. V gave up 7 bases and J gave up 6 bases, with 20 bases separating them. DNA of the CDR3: TGCGCCAGCGCTGTGACTAGTCTTTACCCCGAGCAGTACTTC. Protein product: CASAVTSLYPEQYF.

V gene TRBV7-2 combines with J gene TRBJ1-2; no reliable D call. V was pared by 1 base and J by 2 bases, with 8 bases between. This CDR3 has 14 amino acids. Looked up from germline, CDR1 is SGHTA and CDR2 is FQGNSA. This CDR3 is CASSLGLVNYGYTF. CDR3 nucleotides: TGTGCCAGCAGCTTAGGGTTAGTCAACTATGGCTACACCTTC.

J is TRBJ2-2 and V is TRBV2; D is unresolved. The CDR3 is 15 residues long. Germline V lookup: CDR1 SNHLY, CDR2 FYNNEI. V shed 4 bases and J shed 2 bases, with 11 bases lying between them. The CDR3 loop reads CASSGVARNTGELFF. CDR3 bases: TGTGCCAGCAGTGGTGTCGCCAGAAACACCGGGGAGCTGTTTTTT.